Listed here are 27 T cell receptor beta chains from one sample, sequenced in a study of blood T cells in healthy people across ages (dated by TCRdb to 2015 to 2017). Libraries were made using 5' RACE. Sequencing took place on an Illumina HiSeq 2500. A second about 7 to 11 cycle PCR used a sample-barcoded 5' primer and a J-beta primer mix. Clones were called with MiXCR by TCRdb after fastp trimmed the public reads at Q25, and only in-frame beta chains were retained. Duplicate CDR3 protein sequences are folded into a single record with the most common DNA and genes. The sample table contains approximately 1,100,000 distinct CDR3 sequences; only one count was recorded for 40% to 50% of them. The top ten clonotypes cover 15% to 20% of the sample. The material sequenced was blood. The receptors here all came from a woman in her fifties or sixties in good health.

This clonotype has more than one count but fewer than ten. This chain joins TRBV11-2 and TRBJ2-5; 15 bases fit TRBD2. The junction had 9 bases not matched to a gene; V was cut back by 3 bases and J by 4 bases. The germline gives CDR1 SGHAT, CDR2 FQNNGV. This CDR3 comprises 18 residues. Here the CDR3 DNA reads TGTGCCAGCAGCTTTATACTCGGGACTAGCGGGAGGAGAGAGACCCAGTACTTC. Encoded protein: CASSFILGTSGRRETQYF.

As to this clonotype: The junction does not match germline at one end; this may be a read error. V gene TRBV28 combines with J gene TRBJ2-3; D remains unclear. The CDR3 runs 14 residues. Germline CDR1 reads MDHEN; CDR2 reads SYDVKM. The CDR3 nucleotides are TGTACCAGCAGTTCTACGGATTACACAGACACGCAGTATTTT. Translating gives CTSSSTDYTDTQYF.

The V gene is TRBV20-1, the J gene TRBJ2-4; TRBD2 matches at 9 bases. This CDR3 contains 16 residues. The germline V gene has CDR1 DFQATT and CDR2 SNEGSKA (reference sequence). With 0 bases clipped from V and 0 bases from J, the junction kept 3 bases outside the gene matches. The CDR3 spells CSARDAGGIAKNIQYF. CDR3 nucleotide sequence: TGCAGTGCTAGAGATGCGGGGGGGATAGCCAAAAACATTCAGTACTTC.

This sequence joins TRBV24-1 and TRBJ2-3; a weak D match, TRBD2 (6 bases). Deletions cut 2 bases from V and 4 bases from J, with 12 bases between. The CDR3 extends over 15 amino acids. The germline gives CDR1 KGHDR, CDR2 SFDVKD. CDR3 loop: CATSDSGTYSDTQYF. The CDR3 DNA reads as TGTGCCACCAGTGATTCCGGGACTTACTCAGATACGCAGTATTTT.

The chain links TRBV18 to TRBJ2-5; 11 positions match TRBD2. Germline CDR1 reads KGHSH; CDR2 reads LQKENI. V shed 3 bases and J 5 bases; nucleotides not matched to a gene: 11. The CDR3 has 17 amino acids. Written as DNA, the CDR3 is TGTGCCAGCTCACCTTTGCCGGGACTAGCGGCTCTTGAGACCCAGTACTTC. The encoded protein is CASSPLPGLAALETQYF.

This chain joins TRBV5-1 and TRBJ2-4; D may match TRBD1 or TRBD2 (5 bases each). The CDR3 is made up of 15 amino acids. The germline V gene has CDR1 SGHRS and CDR2 YFSETQ. The V end was cut by 5 bases, the J end by 5 bases, with 17 bases between. CDR3 loop: CASSSGRLGENIQYF. The CDR3 nucleotides are TGCGCCAGCAGTTCGGGACGGCTGGGGGAAAACATTCAGTACTTC.

This clonotype came up a few times. This chain connects TRBV2 to TRBJ2-3; D unclear. The CDR3 runs to 15 residues. V was clipped by 6 bases and J by 1 base, with 14 bases between them. Germline V lookup: CDR1 SNHLY, CDR2 FYNNEI. CDR3 sequence: CASRTKPRGTDTQYF. The CDR3 DNA is TGTGCCAGCAGGACCAAACCCCGAGGCACAGATACGCAGTATTTT.

A few counts support this clonotype. The gene calls are TRBV10-3 and TRBJ2-1; 8 bases match TRBD1. This CDR3 is 14 amino acids long. V lost 6 bases to trimming and J lost 5 bases; unmatched junction nucleotides: 6. Germline V gene lookup returns CDR1 ENHRY and CDR2 SYGVKD. The CDR3 DNA is TGTGCCATCAGGGACAGGGAGGCGAACAATGAGCAGTTCTTC. Translated: CAIRDREANNEQFF.

This clonotype occurred a few times. This sequence joins TRBV15 and TRBJ2-7, with no clear D. CDR3 length: 15 amino acids. Germline V CDR1 and CDR2: LNHNV, YYDKDF (reference sequence). The germline V and J ends were trimmed by 3 bases and 3 bases, with 15 bases remaining between them. CDR3 protein: CATSRDPDPSYEQYF. For the CDR3, the DNA is TGTGCCACCAGCAGGGATCCAGATCCAAGCTACGAGCAGTACTTC.

This clonotype was counted a single time. A clone one base away is much larger, so this may be a read error. V and J are TRBV7-2 and TRBJ2-3; tentatively, D is TRBD2 (6 bases). The V gene lost 4 bases and the J gene lost 0 bases, with 14 bases spanning the gap. Germline V gives CDR1 SGHTA, CDR2 FQGNSA. This CDR3 comprises 16 residues. The CDR3 spells CASSSGSGLSTDTQYF. In nucleotides, the CDR3 is TGTGCCAGCAGCTCAGGGTCGGGACTTAGCACAGATACGCAGTATTTT.

This clonotype was observed a handful of times. The chain joins TRBV7-9 to TRBJ2-5; 10 nucleotides align to TRBD1. Trimming took 3 bases from V and 3 from J; bases not matched to a gene: 4. The CDR3 sequence is 15 residues long. CDR1 is SEHNR, CDR2 FQNEAQ, per germline (reference sequence). CDR3 sequence reads: CASSLDRGNEETQYF. CDR3 sequence (DNA): TGTGCCAGCAGCTTGGACAGGGGGAATGAAGAGACCCAGTACTTC. The full variable domain, in which reference TRBV7-9 and TRBJ2-5 provide the parts outside the CDR3, is DTGVSQNPRHKITKRGQNVTFRCDPISEHNRLYWYRQTLGQGPEFLTYFQNEAQLEKSRLLSDRFSAERPKGSFSTLEIQRTEQGDSAMYLCASSLDRGNEETQYFGPGTRLLVL.

The J gene is TRBJ2-1, the V gene TRBV24-1, with 9 bases that match TRBD2. J gave up 0 bases and V 8 bases, and 7 bases lay outside the gene matches. The CDR3 contains 16 residues. CDR1 KGHDR and CDR2 SFDVKD come from the germline V gene. The CDR3 bases are TGTGCCACCATTGGACCGACTAGCGGCTCCTACAATGAGCAGTTCTTC. Residues: CATIGPTSGSYNEQFF.

The chain has TRBV20-1 and TRBJ2-5; 10 bases match TRBD2. Germline loops: CDR1 DFQATT, CDR2 SNEGSKA (reference sequence). Trimming removed 4 bases from V and 5 bases from J; junction bases left unmatched: 10. The CDR3 has 15 residues. The CDR3 bases are TGCAGTGCTAAACACAGCGGGAGGGCCTTTGAGACCCAGTACTTC. Protein: CSAKHSGRAFETQYF.

This clonotype was seen a handful of times. The V and J genes are TRBV7-9 and TRBJ2-7; 12 bases are a match to TRBD1. The V segment lost 5 bases and the J segment 3 bases; nucleotides outside the gene matches: 8. Looked up from germline, CDR1 is SEHNR and CDR2 is FQNEAQ (reference sequence). CDR3 length: 16 amino acids. For the CDR3, the DNA is TGTGCCAGCAGCAGGGCAGGGACAGGGGGCATCTACGAGCAGTACTTC. Amino acid sequence: CASSRAGTGGIYEQYF.

This clonotype was counted a few times. The J gene is TRBJ2-5, the V gene TRBV20-1; tentative D call: TRBD1 (6 bases). The DNA matches TRBJ2-7 better at its end, which makes the J call doubtful. CDR1 and CDR2 (germline): DFQATT, SNEGSKA (reference sequence). The CDR3 is 12 amino acids. DNA for the CDR3: TGCAGTGCTAGGACAGGTCCCCACGAGCAGTACTTC. Protein: CSARTGPHEQYF.

This clonotype was observed a few times. The V and J genes are TRBV13 and TRBJ2-1, with TRBD2 matching over 10 bases. The germline V gene encodes CDR1 PRHDT and CDR2 FYEKMQ (reference sequence). Trimming cost V 5 bases and J 7 bases; bases outside gene matches: 11. The CDR3 loop spans 16 amino acids. CDR3 protein: CASSSGLAVLLNEQFF. CDR3 coding DNA: TGTGCCAGCAGCAGCGGACTAGCGGTCCTCCTGAATGAGCAGTTCTTC. Looking up the rest from reference TRBV13 and TRBJ2-1 gives the full variable domain: AAGVIQSPRHLIKEKRETATLKCYPIPRHDTVYWYQQGPGQDPQFLISFYEKMQSDKGSIPDRFSAQQFSDYHSELNMSSLELGDSALYFCASSSGLAVLLNEQFFGPGTRLTVL.

This clonotype was counted once. The chain employs TRBV27 and TRBJ2-7; TRBD2 agrees at 14 bases. The V gene's germline CDR1 is MNHEY and CDR2 SMNVEV (reference sequence). This CDR3 is 17 amino acids long. V gave up 5 bases and J gave up 0 bases; unmatched junction bases: 6. The CDR3 loop reads CASSPRTSGRTSYEQYF. CDR3 coding DNA: TGTGCCAGCAGTCCGAGGACTAGCGGGAGGACCTCCTACGAGCAGTACTTC.

The rearrangement uses TRBV9 and TRBJ2-2; D gene ambiguous. V was pared by 0 bases and J by 6 bases, with 9 bases between. Germline CDR1 reads SGDLS; CDR2 reads YYNGEE. CDR3 length: 14 amino acids. DNA for the CDR3: TGTGCCAGCAGCGTAGTAGTGAGCTCCGGGGAGCTGTTTTTT. Translation gives CASSVVVSSGELFF.

The chain joins TRBV29-1 to TRBJ2-7, with a tentative D call TRBD1 (5 bases). V was shortened by 8 bases and J by 0 bases, with 11 bases between the two germline ends. This CDR3 has 12 residues. Looked up from germline, CDR1 is SQVTM and CDR2 is ANQGSEA. This CDR3 reads CSSIGDSYEQYF. In DNA, the CDR3 is TGCAGCTCCATAGGGGACTCCTACGAGCAGTACTTC.

CDR3 DNA sequence: TGTGCCAGCAGTTACAGGGGATCGGAGTATAATGAGCAGTTCTTC. The encoded protein is CASSYRGSEYNEQFF. V and J are TRBV6-2 or TRBV6-3 and TRBJ2-1, with a possible D match to TRBD1 (5 bases). Germline assignment: CDR1 MNHEY and CDR2 SVGEGT. CDR3 size: 15 residues. V was trimmed by 2 bases and J by 7 bases, leaving 15 bases between them.

The chain recombines TRBV20-1 with TRBJ2-5; no clear D. This CDR3 comprises 12 residues. The germline gives CDR1 DFQATT, CDR2 SNEGSKA (reference sequence). Between the trimmed V and J ends, which lost 3 bases and 2 bases, there was a span of 7 bases. Here the CDR3 DNA reads TGCAGTGCTAGGCTTTCTCAAGAGACCCAGTACTTC. This gives the protein CSARLSQETQYF.

This rearrangement joins TRBV27 to TRBJ2-3; 8 positions match TRBD1. Germline loops: CDR1 MNHEY, CDR2 SMNVEV (reference sequence). Losses at the gene ends were 4 bases for V and 3 bases for J; bases not matched to a gene: 9. The CDR3 spans 16 residues. The CDR3 coding sequence is TGTGCCAGCAGTTGGTTTCAGGGGGCGCGGACAGATACGCAGTATTTT. This sequence encodes CASSWFQGARTDTQYF.

The V and J genes are TRBV5-1 and TRBJ2-3; D remains unclear. This CDR3 spans 15 amino acids. Trimming took 1 base from V and 2 from J, leaving 11 bases between them. CDR1 SGHRS and CDR2 YFSETQ come from the germline V gene. The CDR3 sequence is CASSLTAQTTDTQYF. The CDR3, as DNA: TGCGCCAGCAGCTTGACAGCACAAACCACAGATACGCAGTATTTT.

This clonotype was observed a handful of times. V gene TRBV29-1 combines with J gene TRBJ2-7; the D gene could be TRBD1 or TRBD2 (5 bases each). V lost 3 bases, J lost 2 bases, and 14 bases lay in between. The germline gives CDR1 SQVTM, CDR2 ANQGSEA. The CDR3 sequence is 14 residues long. The CDR3 loop reads CSVERGIRPYEQYF. The DNA for the CDR3 is TGCAGCGTTGAGAGGGGAATTCGGCCCTACGAGCAGTACTTC.

The genes are TRBV2 and TRBJ2-1, with 8 bases fitting TRBD2. The CDR3 is 16 amino acids. V lost 0 bases, J lost 10 bases, and 11 bases stayed unmatched. Germline assignment: CDR1 SNHLY and CDR2 FYNNEI. CDR3 in amino acids: CASSEAVSGIWGEQFF. Written as DNA, the CDR3 is TGTGCCAGCAGTGAAGCGGTTAGCGGGATCTGGGGCGAGCAGTTCTTC.

The gene calls are TRBV7-7 and TRBJ2-3; no definite D call. CDR1 and CDR2 (germline): SSHAT, FNYEAQ (reference sequence). V dropped 3 bases and J dropped 0 bases, with 10 bases sitting between them. The length of the CDR3 is 15 residues. For the CDR3, the DNA is TGTGCCAGCAGCTTGATTCTCTCTAGCACAGATACGCAGTATTTT. Protein sequence: CASSLILSSTDTQYF.

This clonotype appeared a single time. The chain carries TRBV20-1 and TRBJ1-5; 9 nucleotides align to TRBD1. J gave up 0 bases and V 2 bases, and 2 bases lay outside the gene matches. The CDR3 totals 15 residues. From germline, CDR1 is DFQATT and CDR2 SNEGSKA (reference sequence). CDR3: CSARPTGGSNQPQHF. The CDR3 DNA reads TGCAGTGCTAGACCGACAGGGGGTAGCAATCAGCCCCAGCATTTT.